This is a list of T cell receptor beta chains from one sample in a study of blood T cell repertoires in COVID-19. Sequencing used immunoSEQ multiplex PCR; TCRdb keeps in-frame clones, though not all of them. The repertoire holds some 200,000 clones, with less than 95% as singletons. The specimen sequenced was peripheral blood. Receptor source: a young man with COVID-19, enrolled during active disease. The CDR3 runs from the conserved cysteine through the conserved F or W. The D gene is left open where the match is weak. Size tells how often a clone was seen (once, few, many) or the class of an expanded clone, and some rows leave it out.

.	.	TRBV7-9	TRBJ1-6	CASSLEVPGRNSPLHF	TGTGCCAGCAGCTTAGAGGTCCCAGGGAGGAATTCACCCCTCCACTTT
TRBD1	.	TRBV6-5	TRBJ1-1	CASTGQGPTEAFF	TGTGCCAGCACTGGACAGGGCCCCACTGAAGCTTTCTTT
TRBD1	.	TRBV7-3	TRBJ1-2	CASSYGTGNYGYTF	TGTGCCAGCAGCTATGGGACAGGGAACTATGGCTACACCTTC
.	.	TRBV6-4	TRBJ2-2	CASSVQGLNTGELFF	TGTGCCAGCAGTGTACAGGGATTGAACACCGGGGAGCTGTTTTTT
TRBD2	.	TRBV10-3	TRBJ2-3	CAIRRGSGGSTDTQYF	TGTGCCATCAGGAGGGGAAGCGGGGGGAGCACAGATACGCAGTATTTT
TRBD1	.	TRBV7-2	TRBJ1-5	CASSSGQVINQPQHF	TGTGCCAGCAGCTCGGGACAGGTTATCAATCAGCCCCAGCATTTT
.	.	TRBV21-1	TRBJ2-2	CASSKCRDGELFF	TGTGCCAGCAGCAAATGCAGGGACGGGGAGCTGTTTTTT
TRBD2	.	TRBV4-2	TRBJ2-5	CASSQDRSGGPAYF	TGTGCCAGCAGCCAAGATCGCAGCGGGGGGCCTGCCTACTTC
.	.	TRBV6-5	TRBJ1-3	CASSSRGFGNTIYF	TGTGCCAGCAGTTCTAGGGGTTTTGGAAACACCATATATTTT
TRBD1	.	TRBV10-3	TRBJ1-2	CAISEGTGANYGYTF	TGTGCCATCAGTGAAGGGACAGGAGCTAACTATGGCTACACCTTC
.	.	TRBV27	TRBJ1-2	CASSLSGARGYTF	TGTGCCAGCAGTTTATCGGGGGCGCGTGGCTACACCTTC
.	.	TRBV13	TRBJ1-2	CASSLGFLGYTF	TGTGCCAGCAGCTTAGGGTTCCTAGGCTACACCTTC
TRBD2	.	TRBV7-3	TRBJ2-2	CASSPRGLAGGLGTGELFF	TGTGCCAGCAGCCCCCGTGGACTAGCGGGGGGGCTCGGCACCGGGGAGCTGTTTTTT
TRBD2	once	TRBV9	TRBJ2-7	CASSVGLAGGYSYEQYF	TGTGCCAGCAGCGTAGGACTAGCGGGGGGCTACTCCTACGAGCAGTACTTC
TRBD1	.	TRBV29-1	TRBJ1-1	CSGGQTNTEAFF	TGCAGCGGGGGACAGACAAACACTGAAGCTTTCTTT
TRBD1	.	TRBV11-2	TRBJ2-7	CASSLVTGGSNEQYF	TGTGCCAGCAGCTTAGTGACAGGGGGCTCTAACGAGCAGTACTTC
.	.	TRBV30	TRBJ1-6	CAWSVTGVYNSPLHF	TGTGCCTGGAGTGTGACAGGCGTGTATAATTCACCCCTCCACTTT
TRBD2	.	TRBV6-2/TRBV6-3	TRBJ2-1	CASSYPGLAGLNEQFF	TGTGCCAGCAGTTACCCGGGACTAGCGGGGTTGAATGAGCAGTTCTTC
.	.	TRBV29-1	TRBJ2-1	CSVDSYTTNEQFF	TGCAGCGTTGATTCATACACTACCAATGAGCAGTTCTTC
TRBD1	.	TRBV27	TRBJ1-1	CASRPGQGGGTEAFF	TGTGCCAGCAGGCCTGGACAGGGGGGGGGCACTGAAGCTTTCTTT
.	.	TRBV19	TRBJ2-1	CASGRDNEQFF	TGTGCCAGTGGCAGGGACAATGAGCAGTTCTTC
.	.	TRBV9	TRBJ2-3	CASSVVGQTTDTQYF	TGTGCCAGCAGCGTAGTTGGGCAGACCACAGATACGCAGTATTTT
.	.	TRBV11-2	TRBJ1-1	CASSLDPAENTEAFF	TGTGCCAGCAGCTTAGATCCCGCGGAGAACACTGAAGCTTTCTTT
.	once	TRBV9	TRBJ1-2	CASSLSDWPAYGYTF	TGTGCCAGCAGCCTTTCGGACTGGCCTGCCTATGGCTACACCTTC
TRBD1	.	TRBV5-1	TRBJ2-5	CASSLGSTGPQETQYF	TGCGCCAGCAGCTTGGGCTCGACAGGGCCACAAGAGACCCAGTACTTC
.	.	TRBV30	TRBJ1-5	CAWSPVQGNQPQHF	TGTGCCTGGAGTCCCGTACAGGGCAATCAGCCCCAGCATTTT
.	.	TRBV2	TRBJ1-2	CASSEEPGTFNYGYTF	TGTGCCAGCAGTGAAGAGCCGGGGACATTTAACTATGGCTACACCTTC
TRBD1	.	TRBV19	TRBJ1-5	CASSTGTGGGQPQHF	TGTGCCAGTAGTACGGGGACAGGGGGAGGACAGCCCCAGCATTTT
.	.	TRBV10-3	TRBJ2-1	CAIRDVAGGSSFF	.
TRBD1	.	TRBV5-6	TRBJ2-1	CASSLVSGQGSNEQFF	TGTGCCAGCAGCTTGGTGTCGGGACAGGGTTCCAATGAGCAGTTCTTC
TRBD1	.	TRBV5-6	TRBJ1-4	CASSLGQGLSTNEKLFF	TGTGCCAGCAGCCTGGGACAGGGGCTTTCAACTAATGAAAAACTGTTTTTT
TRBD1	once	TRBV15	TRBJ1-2	CATRNTGTENHGYTF	TGTGCCACCAGAAATACCGGGACAGAGAATCATGGCTACACCTTC
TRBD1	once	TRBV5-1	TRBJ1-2	CASSHNPTGGYGYTF	TGCGCCAGCAGCCATAATCCGACAGGGGGCTATGGCTACACCTTC
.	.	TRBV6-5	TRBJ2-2	CASSWAGMSTGELFF	TGTGCCAGCAGTTGGGCAGGGATGAGCACCGGGGAGCTGTTTTTT
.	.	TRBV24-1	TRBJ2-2	CATSEQGGTGELFF	TGTGCCACCAGTGAACAGGGTGGCACCGGGGAGCTGTTTTTT
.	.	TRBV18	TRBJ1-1	CASSPRTPSTEAFF	TGTGCCAGCTCACCACGGACACCCAGCACTGAAGCTTTCTTT
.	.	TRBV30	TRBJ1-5	CAWNTGNQPQHF	TGTGCCTGGAACACGGGGAATCAGCCCCAGCATTTT
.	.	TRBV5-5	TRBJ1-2	CASSPDGEYGYTF	TGTGCCAGCAGCCCCGACGGAGAATATGGCTACACCTTC
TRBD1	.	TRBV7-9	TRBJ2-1	CASSLVDRGDHEQFF	TGTGCCAGCAGCTTAGTGGACAGGGGAGATCATGAGCAGTTCTTC
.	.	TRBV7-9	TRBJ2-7	CASSQQGYEQYF	TGTGCCAGCAGCCAACAGGGCTACGAGCAGTACTTC
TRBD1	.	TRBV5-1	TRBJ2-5	CASSTGQGETQYF	TGCGCCAGCAGCACCGGACAGGGTGAGACCCAGTACTTC
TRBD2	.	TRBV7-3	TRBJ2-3	CASSTSGGLVISTDTQYF	TGTGCCAGCAGCACTAGCGGGGGACTCGTCATTAGCACAGATACGCAGTATTTT
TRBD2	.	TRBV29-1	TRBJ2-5	CSAALRAGEETQYF	TGCAGCGCCGCTTTGAGGGCGGGGGAAGAGACCCAGTACTTC
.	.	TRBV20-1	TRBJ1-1	CSASPQILNTEAFF	TGCAGTGCTAGTCCCCAGATTCTGAACACTGAAGCTTTCTTT
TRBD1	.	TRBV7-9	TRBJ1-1	CASSLAPDGRGLVNTEAFF	TGTGCCAGCAGCTTAGCACCGGACGGCAGGGGGCTTGTAAACACTGAAGCTTTCTTT
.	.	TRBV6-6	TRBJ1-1	CASSATDRNTEAFF	TGTGCCAGCAGTGCAACGGACAGAAACACTGAAGCTTTCTTT
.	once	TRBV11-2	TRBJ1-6	CASSRNLDTSPLHF	TGTGCCAGCAGCCGGAACCTCGACACCTCACCCCTCCACTTT
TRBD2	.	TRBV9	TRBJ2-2	CASSARGTSGTGELFF	TGTGCCAGCAGCGCCCGGGGGACTAGCGGGACCGGGGAGCTGTTTTTT
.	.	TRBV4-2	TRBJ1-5	CASSQGGPHSNQPQHF	TGTGCCAGCAGCCAAGGTGGGCCGCATAGCAATCAGCCCCAGCATTTT
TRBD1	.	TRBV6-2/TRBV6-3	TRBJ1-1	CASSYREFQGADTEAFF	TGTGCCAGCAGTTACCGCGAGTTTCAGGGGGCTGACACTGAAGCTTTCTTT
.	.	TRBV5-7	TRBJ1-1	CASSLVAGCTEAFF	TGTGCCAGCAGCTTGGTGGCGGGTTGCACTGAAGCTTTCTTT
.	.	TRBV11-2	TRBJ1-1	CASSFGGEAFF	TGTGCCAGCAGCTTCGGGGGTGAAGCTTTCTTT